These T cell receptor beta chains were read from a single sample in a study of T cell responses to AZD1222 COVID-19 vaccine. The data were produced by immunoSEQ multiplex PCR, yet TCRdb's version contains in-frame clones alone and is incomplete. Among around 88,000 clones listed, 80% to 90% were seen once. The sample consisted of peripheral blood, taken on day 0 of AZD1222 vaccination. These receptors were collected from an adult in good health. Both conserved end residues are part of each CDR3. D genes are given only for firm matches. Clone size is stated in some rows and not others, as once, few, many or a class when expanded.

TRBV28,12,-,-,TRBJ1-5,CASKSSNQPQHF,TGTGCCAGTAAGAGTAGCAATCAGCCCCAGCATTTT
TRBV19,15,-,-,TRBJ1-4,CASSPRGVTNEKLFF,TGTGCCAGTAGTCCCCGAGGGGTAACTAATGAAAAACTGTTTTTT
TRBV11-2,13,-,-,TRBJ2-2,CASSTTRTGELFF,TGTGCCAGCAGCACCACCAGGACCGGGGAGCTGTTTTTT
TRBV28,16,TRBD1,-,TRBJ1-4,CASSSGTGGGGEKLFF,TGTGCCAGCAGTTCCGGGACAGGGGGAGGAGGTGAAAAACTGTTTTTT
TRBV19,15,-,-,TRBJ1-1,CASSIEGAIGTEAFF,TGTGCCAGTAGTATCGAAGGGGCGATTGGGACTGAAGCTTTCTTT
TRBV6-5,12,-,-,TRBJ1-6,CASSTRASPLHF,TGTGCCAGCAGTACTCGGGCATCACCCCTCCACTTT
TRBV2,15,TRBD2,once,TRBJ2-7,CASDRTSGSLDEQYF,TGTGCCAGCGACCGGACTAGCGGGAGTCTGGACGAGCAGTACTTC
TRBV7-9,14,-,-,TRBJ1-2,CASSLRGSDYGYTF,TGTGCCAGCAGCTTAAGGGGCTCAGACTATGGCTACACCTTC
TRBV21-1,14,-,-,TRBJ1-1,CASRGREVRTEAFF,TGTGCCAGCCGAGGCAGGGAGGTTCGGACTGAAGCTTTCTTT
TRBV9,17,TRBD1,-,TRBJ2-3,CASSVAGWAGGADTQYF,TGTGCCAGCAGCGTAGCTGGGTGGGCAGGGGGCGCAGATACGCAGTATTTT
TRBV6-1,16,-,-,TRBJ1-5,CASSEDTTGLNQPQHF,TGTGCCAGCAGTGAAGACACCACAGGTCTGAATCAGCCCCAGCATTTT
TRBV28,15,TRBD1,-,TRBJ1-2,CASSSTGALWYGYTF,TGTGCCAGCAGTTCAACAGGGGCGTTATGGTATGGCTACACCTTC
TRBV28,11,-,-,TRBJ2-7,CASRDAYEQYF,TGTGCCAGCAGGGATGCCTACGAGCAGTACTTC
TRBV5-1,15,TRBD1,-,TRBJ1-1,CASRSVTGTNTEAFF,TGCGCCAGCAGATCAGTGACAGGGACTAACACTGAAGCTTTCTTT
TRBV7-2,15,TRBD1,-,TRBJ2-5,CASSLDRDRQETQYF,TGTGCCAGCAGCCTCGACCGGGACAGGCAAGAGACCCAGTACTTC
TRBV27,11,TRBD1,-,TRBJ2-7,CASSTGAEQYF,TGTGCCAGCAGCACAGGGGCCGAGCAGTACTTC
TRBV3-1/TRBV3-2,14,-,-,TRBJ2-7,CASSQVRGSYEQYF,TGTGCCAGCAGCCAAGTAAGAGGGTCCTACGAGCAGTACTTC
TRBV2,15,-,-,TRBJ1-6,CASSERALGIAPLHF,TGTGCCAGCAGTGAACGGGCCTTGGGGATCGCACCCCTCCACTTT
TRBV28,14,TRBD1,-,TRBJ1-2,CASSSPDRVYGYTF,TGTGCCAGCAGTTCTCCCGACAGGGTCTATGGCTACACCTTC
TRBV5-1,18,TRBD2,-,TRBJ2-1,CASSLVPPMAGGDNEQFF,TGCGCCAGCAGCTTGGTCCCCCCTATGGCGGGGGGGGACAATGAGCAGTTCTTC
TRBV3-1/TRBV3-2,14,TRBD2,-,TRBJ2-5,CASSLNGGGETQYF,TGTGCCAGCAGCCTGAATGGGGGGGGAGAGACCCAGTACTTC
TRBV6-4,14,-,few,TRBJ2-3,CASSDSGGTDTQYF,TGTGCCAGCAGTGACTCGGGGGGCACAGATACGCAGTATTTT
TRBV27,14,TRBD1,-,TRBJ2-7,CASCRGQGGYEQYF,TGTGCCAGCTGCCGGGGACAGGGGGGATACGAGCAGTACTTC
TRBV6-2/TRBV6-3,15,-,-,TRBJ2-1,CASSYRLAGLNEQFF,TGTGCCAGCAGTTACCGACTGGCGGGACTGAATGAGCAGTTCTTC
TRBV27,8,-,once,TRBJ2-1,CPYNEQFF,TGTCCATACAATGAGCAGTTCTTC
TRBV25-1,13,-,few,TRBJ1-3,CASHHRAGNTIYF,TGTGCCAGCCACCACAGGGCTGGAAACACCATATATTTT
TRBV11-2,14,-,-,TRBJ2-3,CASSLLLTTDTQYF,TGTGCCAGCAGCTTACTTCTAACCACAGATACGCAGTATTTT
TRBV28,12,-,-,TRBJ2-2,CASSLSGGELFF,TGTGCCAGCAGTTTATCAGGGGGGGAGCTGTTTTTT
TRBV29-1,12,-,-,TRBJ1-4,CSVAGVGEKLFF,TGCAGCGTTGCAGGGGTGGGTGAAAAACTGTTTTTT
TRBV6-1,16,TRBD1,-,TRBJ2-6,CASSGGQGAGANVLTF,TGTGCCAGCAGTGGAGGACAGGGGGCTGGGGCCAACGTCCTGACTTTC
TRBV25-1,11,TRBD1,-,TRBJ1-1,CASGQGVWAFF,TGTGCCAGCGGACAGGGGGTTTGGGCTTTCTTT
TRBV14,15,-,-,TRBJ2-1,CASSQVGGNLDEQFF,TGTGCCAGCAGCCAAGTGGGCGGGAATCTCGATGAGCAGTTCTTC
TRBV5-1,16,-,-,TRBJ1-4,CASSRQGQSVGEKLFF,TGCGCCAGCAGCAGACAAGGACAGTCGGTGGGTGAAAAACTGTTTTTT
TRBV5-1,17,TRBD1,-,TRBJ1-6,CASSRDPGQGVNSPLHF,TGCGCCAGCAGCAGGGATCCGGGCCAGGGGGTTAATTCACCCCTCCACTTT
TRBV12-3/TRBV12-4,13,TRBD1,-,TRBJ2-7,CASGQGAVYEQYF,TGTGCCAGCGGACAGGGGGCAGTCTACGAGCAGTACTTC
TRBV3-1/TRBV3-2,15,TRBD2,once,TRBJ2-5,CASSQVAGRGETQYF,TGTGCCAGCAGCCAAGTGGCGGGGAGGGGCGAGACCCAGTACTTC
TRBV7-2,16,-,-,TRBJ2-3,CASSLARDRPTDTQYF,TGTGCCAGCAGCTTAGCGCGCGACAGACCCACAGATACGCAGTATTTT